This TCR beta chain was obtained from a study of control samples from healthy donors and cancer patients. Trimming stripped 3 bases from V and 1 base from J, with 16 bases between. The CDR3 has 16 amino acids. The germline V gene encodes CDR1 LGHNA and CDR2 YNFKEQ. This clone occurred once. The data were produced by immunoSEQ multiplex PCR, yet TCRdb's version contains in-frame clones alone and is incomplete. The sample holds some 250,000 clones; about four fifths are singletons and the top ten take 10% to 15%. This receptor was taken from an older woman with lung cancer. The chain links TRBV4-2 to TRBJ2-7; D assignment may be TRBD1 or TRBD2 (5 bases each). The sequencing input was PBMCs. The CDR3 coding sequence is TGTGCCAGCAGCCAGATTGGACTCCAGGGATCCTACGAGCAGTACTTC. It codes for CASSQIGLQGSYEQYF.